The rows below give T cell receptor beta chains drawn from one sample of a study of blood T cell repertoires in COVID-19. Sequencing was performed with immunoSEQ multiplex PCR; in TCRdb, only in-frame clones are kept and a portion is missing. The table lists tens of thousands of clones, about four fifths of them singletons. The material sequenced was peripheral blood. These receptors all come from a man between 65 and 79 years old with acute or convalescent COVID-19. Both conserved end residues are part of each CDR3. Each record gives: V gene, clone size, J gene, D gene, CDR3 protein, CDR3 DNA. The D gene is left open where the match is weak. Only part of the rows carry a size: once, few, many, or a class if the clone is expanded.

V: TRBV7-2
size: .
J: TRBJ1-3
D: .
CDR3: CASSLRDPRSGNTIYF
DNA: TGTGCCAGCAGCTTGCGGGACCCAAGGTCAGGAAACACCATATATTTT

V: TRBV5-6
size: .
J: TRBJ1-2
D: .
CDR3: CASSLGRSSYGYTF
DNA: TGTGCCAGCAGCTTGGGCAGGTCCAGCTATGGCTACACCTTC

V: TRBV9
size: .
J: TRBJ2-1
D: TRBD2
CDR3: CASSVRGGEQFF
DNA: TGTGCCAGCAGCGTAAGGGGAGGGGAGCAGTTCTTC

V: TRBV6-5
size: .
J: TRBJ1-1
D: .
CDR3: CASSYAGKTTEAFF
DNA: TGTGCCAGCAGTTACGCAGGAAAAACCACTGAAGCTTTCTTT

V: TRBV13
size: .
J: TRBJ2-1
D: TRBD2
CDR3: CASSGGYRTRSHNEQFF
DNA: TGTGCCAGCAGCGGAGGTTACAGGACTAGGTCCCACAATGAGCAGTTCTTC

V: TRBV19
size: .
J: TRBJ1-1
D: .
CDR3: CASSVYGYTEAFF
DNA: TGTGCCAGTAGTGTATACGGGTACACTGAAGCTTTCTTT

V: TRBV7-2
size: .
J: TRBJ1-4
D: TRBD1
CDR3: CASSIHPGQGGYEKLFF
DNA: TGTGCCAGCAGCATCCACCCGGGACAGGGAGGGTATGAAAAACTGTTTTTT

V: TRBV9
size: .
J: TRBJ1-4
D: .
CDR3: CASSVDSTYEKLFF
DNA: TGTGCCAGCAGCGTAGACAGTACGTATGAAAAACTGTTTTTT

V: TRBV5-1
size: .
J: TRBJ2-5
D: TRBD2
CDR3: CASSLLLAGQETQYF
DNA: TGCGCCAGCAGCTTGCTTCTAGCGGGGCAAGAGACCCAGTACTTC

V: TRBV7-2
size: once
J: TRBJ2-2
D: .
CDR3: CASSLVGASTGELFF
DNA: TGTGCCAGCAGCTTAGTGGGAGCCAGCACCGGGGAGCTGTTTTTT

V: TRBV10-1
size: .
J: TRBJ2-1
D: .
CDR3: CASSIGVNEQFF
DNA: TGCGCCAGCAGTATCGGGGTCAATGAGCAGTTCTTC

V: TRBV9
size: .
J: TRBJ2-1
D: TRBD1
CDR3: CASSLTGEYYNEQFF
DNA: TGTGCCAGCAGCTTGACAGGGGAATACTACAATGAGCAGTTCTTC

V: TRBV30
size: .
J: TRBJ1-2
D: TRBD1
CDR3: CAWRTGTAQRSYGYTF
DNA: TGTGCCTGGAGGACCGGGACAGCTCAACGCTCCTATGGCTACACCTTC

V: TRBV18
size: few
J: TRBJ2-4
D: .
CDR3: CASSPKGQGNIQYF
DNA: TGTGCCAGCTCACCCAAGGGTCAGGGGAACATTCAGTACTTC

V: TRBV27
size: once
J: TRBJ2-1
D: TRBD1
CDR3: CASSRTGGYNEQFF
DNA: TGTGCCAGTAGCAGGACAGGGGGCTACAATGAGCAGTTCTTC

V: TRBV7-3
size: .
J: TRBJ2-1
D: .
CDR3: CASRPDGYNEQFF
DNA: TGTGCCAGCAGACCCGACGGGTACAATGAGCAGTTCTTC

V: TRBV11-2
size: .
J: TRBJ2-3
D: TRBD2
CDR3: CASSTGLAGFTDTQYF
DNA: TGTGCCAGCAGCACCGGACTAGCGGGATTCACAGATACGCAGTATTTT

V: TRBV19
size: .
J: TRBJ1-5
D: TRBD1
CDR3: CASSMERGQVFRPQHF
DNA: TGTGCCAGTAGTATGGAAAGGGGACAGGTTTTTCGGCCCCAGCATTTT

V: TRBV5-1
size: .
J: TRBJ2-2
D: TRBD2
CDR3: CATSRGGAGELFF
DNA: TGCGCCACCTCACGCGGGGGGGCCGGGGAGCTGTTTTTT

V: TRBV3-1/TRBV3-2
size: .
J: TRBJ1-4
D: .
CDR3: CASSQVGQRLFF
DNA: TGTGCCAGCAGCCAAGTGGGTCAGAGGCTGTTTTTT

V: TRBV29-1
size: .
J: TRBJ2-1
D: TRBD1
CDR3: CSALTGGNNEQFF
DNA: TGCAGCGCCTTGACAGGGGGGAACAATGAGCAGTTCTTC

V: TRBV5-8
size: many
J: TRBJ1-5
D: .
CDR3: CASSIRTELGQPQHF
DNA: TGTGCCAGCAGCATCCGGACAGAGCTAGGTCAGCCCCAGCATTTT

V: TRBV27
size: few
J: TRBJ2-1
D: TRBD2
CDR3: CASSLIGTSLYNEQFF
DNA: TGTGCCAGCAGTTTAATAGGGACTAGTCTCTACAATGAGCAGTTCTTC

V: TRBV6-2/TRBV6-3
size: .
J: TRBJ1-5
D: .
CDR3: CASSSRPTTGISNQPQHF
DNA: TGTGCCAGCAGTTCCCGACCCACCACAGGGATTAGCAATCAGCCCCAGCATTTT

V: TRBV5-1
size: .
J: TRBJ2-7
D: TRBD1
CDR3: CASSPGTGQGEQYF
DNA: TGCGCCAGCAGCCCCGGGACAGGGCAAGGCGAGCAGTACTTC

V: TRBV18
size: .
J: TRBJ2-2
D: TRBD1
CDR3: CASSPLGQGNTGELFF
DNA: TGTGCCAGCTCACCCTTGGGACAGGGGAACACCGGGGAGCTGTTTTTT